The T cell receptor (beta chain) described here comes from a study of radiotherapy plus CTLA-4 blockade in lung cancer. Study-level information: Objective response was observed in over 15% of patients, and disease control in roughly 31%.

Remarks on this clone: The antigen is not known.

The ends were cut back, 3 bases at V and 4 bases at J, with 9 bases in the middle. The germline gives CDR1 SNHLY, CDR2 FYNNEI. The CDR3 has 13 amino acids. Method: immunoSEQ multiplex PCR; TCRdb's copy keeps in-frame clones and lacks some. The data hold about 120,000 clones, with 78% observed a single time. Study-level results: The study found tumor-derived TCR clones expanded in blood after radiotherapy plus ipilimumab.

The genes are TRBV2 and TRBJ2-5, with a tentative D call TRBD1 (5 bases). The sample was peripheral blood, taken from a patient treated with radiotherapy plus ipilimumab. This TCR was recovered from a human donor with non-small cell lung cancer who had a partial response to radiotherapy plus ipilimumab. The CDR3 sequence: CASSDTRVETQYF. DNA of the CDR3: TGTGCCAGCAGTGATACCAGGGTAGAGACCCAGTACTTC.